There are a few counts of the clone carrying this T cell receptor (beta chain). Its cognate antigen is unknown. These data come from a study of response to subunit inactivated influenza vaccine. One entry per CDR3 protein results from TCRdb running MiXCR on the RT-PCR reads. The profile shows roughly 570,000 distinct CDR3 sequences, around 15% of them singletons. Notes on the study in general: Each seasonal influenza vaccination, the authors suggested, recruits few new T cells.

V was pared by 4 bases and J by 2 bases, with 13 bases between. The CDR3 spans 15 residues. The germline V gene has CDR1 MNHEY and CDR2 SMNVEV (reference sequence). This sample comprised PBMCs from blood, obtained less than 13 days after vaccination. The source is a man over 45 who received an inactivated influenza vaccine. The chain uses TRBV27 and TRBJ2-3, with D perhaps matching TRBD2 (5 bases). The CDR3 loop is CASSSTTSSTDTQYF. Here the CDR3 DNA reads TGTGCCAGCAGTTCGACTACGTCCTCCACAGATACGCAGTATTTT.